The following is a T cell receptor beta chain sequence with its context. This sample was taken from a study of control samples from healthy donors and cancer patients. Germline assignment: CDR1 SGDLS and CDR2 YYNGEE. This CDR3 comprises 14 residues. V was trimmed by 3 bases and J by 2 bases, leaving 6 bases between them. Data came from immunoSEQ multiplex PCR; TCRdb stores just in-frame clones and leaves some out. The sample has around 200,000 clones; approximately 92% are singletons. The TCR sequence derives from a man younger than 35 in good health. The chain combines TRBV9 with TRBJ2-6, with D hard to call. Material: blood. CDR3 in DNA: TGTGCCAGCAGCGGAACAACTGGGGCCAACGTCCTGACTTTC. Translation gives CASSGTTGANVLTF. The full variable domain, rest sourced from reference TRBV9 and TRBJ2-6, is DSGVTQTPKHLITATGQRVTLRCSPRSGDLSVYWYQQSLDQGLQFLIQYYNGEERAKGNILERFSAQQFPDLHSELNLSSLELGDSALYFCASSGTTGANVLTFGAGSRLTVL.